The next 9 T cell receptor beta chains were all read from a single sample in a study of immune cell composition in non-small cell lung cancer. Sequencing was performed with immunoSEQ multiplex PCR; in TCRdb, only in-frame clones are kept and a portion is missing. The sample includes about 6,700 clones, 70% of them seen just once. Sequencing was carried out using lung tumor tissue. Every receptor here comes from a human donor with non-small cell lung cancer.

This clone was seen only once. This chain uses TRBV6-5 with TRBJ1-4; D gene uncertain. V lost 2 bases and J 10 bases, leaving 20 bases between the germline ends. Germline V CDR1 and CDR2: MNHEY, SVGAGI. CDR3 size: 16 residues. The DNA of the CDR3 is TGTGCCAGCAGTTACACCGGCCGGGAGGGAAGGGCAAAACTGTTTTTT. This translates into CASSYTGREGRAKLFF.

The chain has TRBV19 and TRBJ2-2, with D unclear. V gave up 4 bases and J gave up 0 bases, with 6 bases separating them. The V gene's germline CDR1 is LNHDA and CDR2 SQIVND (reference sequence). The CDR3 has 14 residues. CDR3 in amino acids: CASSSQTNTGELFF. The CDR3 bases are TGTGCCAGTAGTAGTCAGACGAACACCGGGGAGCTGTTTTTT.

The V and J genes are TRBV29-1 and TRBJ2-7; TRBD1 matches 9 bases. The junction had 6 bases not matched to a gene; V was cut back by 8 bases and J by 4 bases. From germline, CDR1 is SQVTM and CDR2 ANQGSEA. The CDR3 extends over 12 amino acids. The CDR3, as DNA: TGCAGCTTTTCGGACAGGGGATACGAGCAGTACTTC. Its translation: CSFSDRGYEQYF.

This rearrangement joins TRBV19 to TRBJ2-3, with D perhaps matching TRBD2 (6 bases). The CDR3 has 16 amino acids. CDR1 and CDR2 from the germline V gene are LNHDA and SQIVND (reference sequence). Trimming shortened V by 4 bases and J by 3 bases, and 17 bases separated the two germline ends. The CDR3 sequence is CASSTWDLPWTDTQYF. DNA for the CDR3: TGTGCCAGTAGTACCTGGGACTTACCGTGGACAGATACGCAGTATTTT.

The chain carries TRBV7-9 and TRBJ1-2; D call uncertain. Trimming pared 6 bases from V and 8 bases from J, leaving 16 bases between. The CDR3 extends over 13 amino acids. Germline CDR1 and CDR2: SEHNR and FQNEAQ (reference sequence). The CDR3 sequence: CASRLEQTRGYTF. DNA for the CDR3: TGTGCCAGCAGACTGGAGCAAACCCGGGGCTACACCTTC.

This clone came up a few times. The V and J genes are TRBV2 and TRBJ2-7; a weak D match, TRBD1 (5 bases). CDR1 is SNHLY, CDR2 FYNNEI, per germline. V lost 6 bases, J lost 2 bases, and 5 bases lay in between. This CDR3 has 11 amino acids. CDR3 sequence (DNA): TGTGCCAGCAGCAGGGCCTACGAGCAGTACTTC. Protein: CASSRAYEQYF.

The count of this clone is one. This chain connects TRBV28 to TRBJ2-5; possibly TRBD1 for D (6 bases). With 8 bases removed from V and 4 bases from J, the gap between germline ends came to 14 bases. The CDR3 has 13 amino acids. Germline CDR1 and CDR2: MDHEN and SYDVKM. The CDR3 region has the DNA TGTGCCAGCGAACAGGGTTTTTTAGAGACCCAGTACTTC. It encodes CASEQGFLETQYF.

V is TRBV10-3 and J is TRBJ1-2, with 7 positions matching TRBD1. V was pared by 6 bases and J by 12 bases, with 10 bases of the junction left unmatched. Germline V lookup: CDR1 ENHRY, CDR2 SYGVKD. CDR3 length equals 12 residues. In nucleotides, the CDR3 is TGTGCCATCAGCGAGGGGACAGCCCTTAACACCTTC. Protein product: CAISEGTALNTF.

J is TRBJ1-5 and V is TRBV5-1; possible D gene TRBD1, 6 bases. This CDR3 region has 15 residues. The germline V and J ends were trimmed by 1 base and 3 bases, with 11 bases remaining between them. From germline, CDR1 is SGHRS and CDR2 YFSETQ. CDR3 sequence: CASSLSGTNNQPQHF. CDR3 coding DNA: TGCGCCAGCAGCTTGTCCGGGACAAACAATCAGCCCCAGCATTTT.